Given below is one TCR beta chain in context. V trimming: 5 bases; J trimming: 7 bases; junction bases outside the gene matches: 13. The CDR3 is 16 amino acids. The V gene's germline CDR1 is SEHNR and CDR2 FQNEAQ (reference sequence). This record belongs to a study of cytomegalovirus exposure and HLA in healthy donors. Only in-frame clones appear in the TCRdb table, and some are missing; sequencing was by immunoSEQ multiplex PCR. This table holds about 250,000 clones, about 90% found once. This TCR was sampled from a man aged 18-30 years in good health and CMV-seropositive. The chain employs TRBV7-9 and TRBJ2-2, with TRBD2 identical over 7 bases. Sequencing input: PBMCs. In nucleotides, the CDR3 is TGTGCCAGCAGCCCCAGCTGGCGGGAGCGGGTCGGGGAGCTGTTTTTT. Its protein is CASSPSWRERVGELFF.